Listed below are T cell receptor beta chains from one sample, sequenced in a study of T cell responses to AZD1222 COVID-19 vaccine. The assay was immunoSEQ multiplex PCR, and TCRdb's table has in-frame clones only and misses some. Of about 70,000 clones listed, about 85% were seen once; the top ten hold 1.3%. The material was peripheral blood, obtained 28 days after the second AZD1222 dose. All receptors derive from an adult who received the AZD1222 COVID-19 vaccine. CDR3s include the opening cysteine and the closing phenylalanine or tryptophan. D genes are given only for firm matches. Clone sizes are given selectively: once, few, many, or a class where the clone is expanded.

TRBJ1-5 . . TRBV5-6 TGTGCCAGCAGCCGTTGGACAGTACCTCATCAGCCCCAGCATTTT CASSRWTVPHQPQHF
TRBJ1-5 once TRBD1 TRBV7-9 TGTGCCAGCAGCCCCGGGACAGGGAGCAATCAGCCCCAGCATTTT CASSPGTGSNQPQHF
TRBJ1-6 . . TRBV5-8 TGTGCCAGCAGCTTGGAGCCCACACCCCTCCACTTT CASSLEPTPLHF
TRBJ1-4 . . TRBV2 TGTGCCAGCTGCATAACGATGCTGGCTAATGAAAAACTGTTTTTT CASCITMLANEKLFF
TRBJ2-3 once TRBD2 TRBV12-5 TGTGCTAGTGATCCTCCTAGACTAGCGGGGATTTTTACCACAGATACGCAGTATTTT CASDPPRLAGIFTTDTQYF
TRBJ2-3 once TRBD2 TRBV7-9 TGTGCCAGCAGCTTGTTTAGCGGGAGAGGTGATACGCAGTATTTT CASSLFSGRGDTQYF
TRBJ1-2 . . TRBV7-2 TGTGCCAGCAGCTTACTATCCTATGGCTACACCTTC CASSLLSYGYTF
TRBJ1-2 . . TRBV14 TGTGCCAGCAGCCACAGCCGAGCGGCTGGCTACACCTTC CASSHSRAAGYTF
TRBJ1-1 . . TRBV15 TGTGCCACCAGCAGAGATGTGAGAATCGAAGCTTTCTTT CATSRDVRIEAFF
TRBJ1-5 . . TRBV2 TGTGCCAGCACCCCCGAGGGGGGCAATCAGCCCCAGCATTTT CASTPEGGNQPQHF
TRBJ1-6 . TRBD1 TRBV6-5 TGTGCCAGCAGTCTACAGGGGATGAATTCACCCCTCCACTTT CASSLQGMNSPLHF
TRBJ2-7 . . TRBV7-8 TGTGCCAGCAACCCCAGGCAGGGGATCTACGAGCAGTACTTC CASNPRQGIYEQYF
TRBJ1-6 . . TRBV9 TGTGCCAGCAGCGGATACAGCTTTAATTCACCCCTCCACTTT CASSGYSFNSPLHF
TRBJ1-5 few . TRBV7-8 TGTGCCAGCAGCTTAGAAGGGGGTATCAATCAGCCCCAGCATTTT CASSLEGGINQPQHF
TRBJ2-7 . . TRBV29-1 TGCAGCGTCAGGTGGACGTCTTCAGCCTCCTACGAGCAGTACTTC CSVRWTSSASYEQYF
TRBJ2-2 . . TRBV11-1 TGTGCCAGCCTAGCCGACCTTAACACCGGGGAGCTGTTTTTT CASLADLNTGELFF
TRBJ2-1 . . TRBV18 TGTGCCTCTAGCTCCTACAATGAGCAGTTCTTC CASSSYNEQFF
TRBJ2-7 . . TRBV25-1 TGTGCCAGCTTTGGGGGGATTTACGAGCAGTACTTC CASFGGIYEQYF
TRBJ2-1 . TRBD2 TRBV2 TGTGCCAGCACTGGACTAGCGGGAGCTAATGAGCAGTTCTTC CASTGLAGANEQFF
TRBJ1-1 once . TRBV9 TGTGCCAGCAGCTCAGGGACACCTAGGAACACTGAAGCTTTCTTT CASSSGTPRNTEAFF
TRBJ1-2 . . TRBV3-1/TRBV3-2 TGTGCCAGCAGCCAAGATGGGGTCCGCTATGGCTACACCTTC CASSQDGVRYGYTF
TRBJ2-6 once . TRBV6-5 TGTGCCAGCCAGAGTCGAAGCGGGGCCAACGTCCTGACTTTC CASQSRSGANVLTF
TRBJ2-1 . TRBD1 TRBV7-3 TGTGCCAGCAGCTCCGGACAGGGGAGGTACAATGAGCAGTTCTTC CASSSGQGRYNEQFF
TRBJ2-1 . TRBD2 TRBV4-1 TGCGCCAGCAGCTCTCCGGGACTAGCCTACAATGAGCAGTTCTTC CASSSPGLAYNEQFF
TRBJ1-1 few . TRBV29-1 TGCACCGCCGGGACGCCGAACACTGAAGCTTTCTTT CTAGTPNTEAFF
TRBJ1-2 . TRBD1 TRBV6-5 TGTGCCAGCAGATCCGGGACAGGGTCTGGCTACACCTTC CASRSGTGSGYTF
TRBJ1-3 once . TRBV2 TGTGCCAGCGGTAAGGAAAGGTTTACAGGAGGAAACACCATATATTTT CASGKERFTGGNTIYF
TRBJ2-5 . . TRBV6-5 TGTGCCAGCAGATCAGGCGGACAAGAGACCCAGTACTTC CASRSGGQETQYF
TRBJ1-1 . . TRBV25-1 TGTGCCAGCAGTGTCACAATCGGACAGAACACTGAAGCTTTCTTT CASSVTIGQNTEAFF
TRBJ2-2 . TRBD2 TRBV3-1/TRBV3-2 TGTGCCAGCAGTGAAGAGCCCAGCGGGAGGTGGACCGGGGAGCTGTTTTTT CASSEEPSGRWTGELFF
TRBJ2-1 . . TRBV18 TGTGCCAGCTCACCACCGAGCCCGGCGGTCTACAATGAGCAGTTCTTC CASSPPSPAVYNEQFF